This TCR beta chain was captured in a study of response to subunit inactivated influenza vaccine. This clonotype was seen a few times. The V gene's germline CDR1 is SQVTM and CDR2 ANQGSEA. J gave up 1 base and V 4 bases, and 3 bases lay outside the gene matches. The length of the CDR3 is 13 residues. TCRdb itself ran the RT-PCR reads through MiXCR, one entry per CDR3 protein. Of approximately 700,000 distinct CDR3 sequences in the sample, about 15% are singletons; the top ten hold approximately 10%. The chain links TRBV29-1 to TRBJ2-5; 7 bases agree with TRBD2. Material: PBMCs from blood, obtained approximately 12 days after vaccination. This clonotype was obtained from a man aged 50 to 60 who received an inactivated influenza vaccine. The CDR3 bases are TGCAGCGTTGTGCGGACTAGCCAAGAGACCCAGTACTTC. It codes for CSVVRTSQETQYF.